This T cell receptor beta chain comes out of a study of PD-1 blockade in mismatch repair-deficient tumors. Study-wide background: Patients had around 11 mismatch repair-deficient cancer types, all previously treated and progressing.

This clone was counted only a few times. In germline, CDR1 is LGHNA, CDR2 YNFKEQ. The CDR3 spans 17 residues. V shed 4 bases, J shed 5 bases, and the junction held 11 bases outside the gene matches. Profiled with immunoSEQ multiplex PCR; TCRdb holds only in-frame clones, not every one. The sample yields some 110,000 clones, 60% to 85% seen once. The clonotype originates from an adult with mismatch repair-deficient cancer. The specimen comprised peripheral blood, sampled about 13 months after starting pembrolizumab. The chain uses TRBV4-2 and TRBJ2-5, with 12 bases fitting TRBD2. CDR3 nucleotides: TGTGCCAGCAGCCCGGCGGTCCTAGCGGGAGGGGCGGAGACCCAGTACTTC. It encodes CASSPAVLAGGAETQYF.